These 9 T cell receptor beta chains were sequenced from one sample in a study of cytomegalovirus exposure and HLA in healthy donors. Primers for the PCR totalled 60 Vbeta and 13 Jbeta. Using immunoSEQ multiplex PCR, the repertoire was profiled, and TCRdb retains in-frame clones only, with some absent. The table records some 160,000 clones, around a tenth of them present only once. The sequenced material came from PBMCs. These receptors were obtained from a male donor in good health and CMV-seronegative.

This clone has just a few counts. This chain connects TRBV14 to TRBJ2-6; 10 bases agree with TRBD1. V was pared by 3 bases and J by 0 bases, with 5 bases of the junction left unmatched. From germline, CDR1 is SGHDN and CDR2 FVKESK. The CDR3 contains 18 residues. The CDR3 reads CASSHQWTGGSGANVLTF. DNA of the CDR3: TGTGCCAGCAGCCACCAATGGACAGGGGGCTCTGGGGCCAACGTCCTGACTTTC. Drawing the rest from reference TRBV14 and TRBJ2-6, the complete variable domain is EAGVTQFPSHSVIEKGQTVTLRCDPISGHDNLYWYRRVMGKEIKFLLHFVKESKQDESGMPNNRFLAERTGGTYSTLKVQPAELEDSGVYFCASSHQWTGGSGANVLTFGAGSRLTVL.

V usage is TRBV10-3 and J usage is TRBJ2-7; a possible D gene is TRBD2 (6 bases). This CDR3 region has 20 residues. Trimming removed 3 bases from V and 3 bases from J, with 30 bases in between. Germline V gene sequence: CDR1 ENHRY, CDR2 SYGVKD. CDR3 nucleotides: TGTGCCATCAGTGACCGCGGTCCCCAGGTTACGGGGGTAGCATTCTACGAGCAGTACTTC. Translating gives CAISDRGPQVTGVAFYEQYF.

Turning to this clone: Without the conserved terminal phenylalanine or tryptophan, this CDR3 likely stems from a read error. This rearrangement joins TRBV7-8 to TRBJ1-1; 9 bases are shared with TRBD1. This CDR3 is built from 13 residues. After removal of 1 base from V and 10 bases from J, the junction contained 4 bases not matched to a gene. CDR1 is SGHVS, CDR2 FQNEAQ, per germline. CDR3: CASSLGQGGRAFL. The CDR3 DNA sequence: TGTGCCAGCAGCTTAGGACAGGGGGGGAGAGCTTTCTTG.

The sample holds a few counts of this clone. The junction and the germline gene differ at one end; a read error may be behind it. The rearrangement joins TRBV7-9 to TRBJ2-1; 7 positions agree with TRBD2. Germline assignment: CDR1 SEHNR and CDR2 FQNEAQ (reference sequence). This CDR3 spans 14 amino acids. The CDR3 DNA reads TGTGCCTGCAGGGTGCGGGAGTGGGACAATGAGCAGTTCTTC. Its translation is CACRVREWDNEQFF.

This clone was picked up a small number of times. This chain uses TRBV2 with TRBJ1-2; maybe TRBD1 (6 bases). CDR3 size: 14 residues. Germline CDR1 is SNHLY and CDR2 is FYNNEI. V was pared by 10 bases and J by 4 bases, with 19 bases between. CDR3 protein: CATQKDRTSYGYTF. DNA for the CDR3: TGTGCCACCCAAAAGGACAGAACTTCCTATGGCTACACCTTC. The variable domain in full, with the rest retrieved from reference TRBV2 and TRBJ1-2, is EPEVTQTPSHQVTQMGQEVILRCVPISNHLYFYWYRQILGQKVEFLVSFYNNEISEKSEIFDDQFSVERPDGSNFTLKIRSTKLEDSAMYFCATQKDRTSYGYTFGSGTRLTVV.

V usage is TRBV6-4 and J usage is TRBJ2-5, with 14 bases aligning to TRBD2. After removal of 5 bases from V and 9 bases from J, the junction contained 11 bases not matched to a gene. The germline gives CDR1 MRHNA, CDR2 SNTAGT. This CDR3 has 16 residues. The CDR3 reads CASSTGTSGGRVAQYF. DNA of the CDR3: TGTGCCAGCAGTACCGGGACTAGCGGGGGCCGTGTGGCCCAGTACTTC.

This clone was seen a few times. V usage is TRBV28 and J usage is TRBJ2-7; 7 bases align to TRBD1. Unmatched junction bases numbered 6, after V lost 7 bases and J lost 3 bases. This CDR3 has 13 amino acids. Germline V gives CDR1 MDHEN, CDR2 SYDVKM. CDR3 DNA sequence: TGTGCCAGCAATCGCGGACAGGTCTACGAGCAGTACTTC. Translation: CASNRGQVYEQYF.

The V and J genes are TRBV9 and TRBJ2-7; D call uncertain. V gave up 2 bases and J gave up 0 bases, with 9 bases separating them. The CDR3 runs to 14 residues. Germline CDR1 and CDR2: SGDLS and YYNGEE. The CDR3 DNA reads as TGTGCCAGCAGCGTTGGCAGTATCTCCTACGAGCAGTACTTC. This gives the protein CASSVGSISYEQYF.

This clone was seen only a few times. J is TRBJ2-1 and V is TRBV12-5; TRBD1 agrees at 8 bases. This CDR3 has 19 amino acids. With 0 bases clipped from V and 3 bases from J, the junction kept 13 bases outside the gene matches. Germline loops: CDR1 LGHNT, CDR2 FRNRAP. The CDR3 sequence: CASGLVQRGYGQGYNEQFF. The CDR3, as DNA: TGTGCTAGTGGTTTGGTACAGAGAGGATATGGACAGGGCTACAATGAGCAGTTCTTC.